These 24 T cell receptor beta chains were sequenced from one sample in a study of CD8+ T cells in alopecia areata. As to treatment: oral pan-JAK inhibitor, 5-10 mg twice daily. Extracted RNA was reverse transcribed, and the resulting cDNA served as sequencing template. Assay used: immunoSEQ multiplex PCR; TCRdb lists only in-frame clones, some missing. The sample lists 200,000 to 250,000 clones, under 75% seen once, with roughly 1.5% in the top ten. The specimen was CD4+ T cells sorted from blood, collected at week 4, from a patient treated with tofacitinib. The receptors were sampled from a human donor with alopecia areata.

The chain recombines TRBV18 with TRBJ2-7; no definite D call. The germline CDR1 and CDR2 sequences are KGHSH and LQKENI. Deletions cut 2 bases from V and 4 bases from J, with 15 bases between. The CDR3 runs to 15 residues. CDR3 bases: TGTGCCAGCTCACCATCCGGGCTTAAGCCTTACGAGCAGTACTTC. This encodes CASSPSGLKPYEQYF.

The chain links TRBV29-1 to TRBJ2-3, with 7 bases identical to TRBD1. V gave up 1 base and J gave up 13 bases; unmatched junction bases: 5. The CDR3 loop spans 11 amino acids. The V gene's germline CDR1 is SQVTM and CDR2 ANQGSEA. The CDR3 sequence: CSVEGLTGEYF. The CDR3, as DNA: TGCAGCGTTGAAGGGCTAACAGGGGAGTATTTT.

The rearrangement uses TRBV7-9 and TRBJ1-1; D is possibly TRBD1 (6 bases). V gave up 5 bases and J gave up 3 bases, with 10 bases separating them. The V gene's germline CDR1 is SEHNR and CDR2 FQNEAQ (reference sequence). CDR3 length equals 13 residues. CDR3 DNA: TGTGCCAGCAGCCCAAAGGGGGACACTGAAGCTTTCTTT. Amino acid sequence: CASSPKGDTEAFF.

This clone was seen a few times. The V gene is TRBV29-1, the J gene TRBJ2-3; D gene ambiguous. In germline, CDR1 is SQVTM, CDR2 ANQGSEA. The CDR3 loop spans 14 amino acids. V was clipped by 1 base and J by 0 bases, with 8 bases between them. The CDR3 DNA reads as TGCAGCGTTGAAGTTTCGCTTAGCACAGATACGCAGTATTTT. Its translation is CSVEVSLSTDTQYF.

V is TRBV29-1 and J is TRBJ1-4; 9 bases are shared with TRBD1. The CDR3 length is 13 residues. Germline V gene sequence: CDR1 SQVTM, CDR2 ANQGSEA. The V gene end was trimmed by 7 bases and the J gene end by 8 bases; junction bases not matched to a gene: 8. CDR3: CSAEGTGSEKLFF. For the CDR3, the DNA is TGCAGCGCCGAAGGGACAGGGAGCGAAAAACTGTTTTTT.

This chain connects TRBV6-1 to TRBJ1-1; D not resolved. Germline CDR1 reads MNHNS; CDR2 reads SASEGT. The ends were cut back, 8 bases at V and 8 bases at J, with 12 bases in the middle. The CDR3 is 11 amino acids. The CDR3: CASSPLVEAFF. The CDR3 DNA sequence: TGTGCCAGCTCCCCTCTGGTAGAAGCTTTCTTT.

The chain is built from TRBV30 and TRBJ1-2; no clear D. The length of the CDR3 is 15 residues. The germline V gene encodes CDR1 GTSNPN and CDR2 SVGIG (reference sequence). The V gene lost 0 bases and the J gene lost 4 bases, with 15 bases spanning the gap. In DNA, the CDR3 is TGTGCCTGGAGTGTATCACTGACACCGCTCTATGGCTACACCTTC. Translation: CAWSVSLTPLYGYTF.

This clone was seen more than once but under ten times. The chain joins TRBV14 to TRBJ2-6, with 10 bases fitting TRBD1. The CDR3 length is 19 residues. V lost 0 bases to trimming and J lost 0 bases; unmatched junction nucleotides: 5. The germline gives CDR1 SGHDN, CDR2 FVKESK. The CDR3 here is CASSQDDRDRGSGANVLTF. DNA for the CDR3: TGTGCCAGCAGCCAAGACGACAGGGACAGGGGCTCTGGGGCCAACGTCCTGACTTTC.

V gene TRBV4-1 combines with J gene TRBJ1-2; 9 nucleotides agree with TRBD1. After removal of 4 bases from V and 5 bases from J, the junction contained 11 bases not matched to a gene. This CDR3 has 16 residues. Germline assignment: CDR1 MGHRA and CDR2 YSYEKL. Written as DNA, the CDR3 is TGCGCCAGCAGCCTCCTTCTTGGACAGGGGACGTATGGCTACACCTTC. Translating gives CASSLLLGQGTYGYTF.

The CDR3: CASSQGQGQPQHF. The DNA of the CDR3 is TGTGCCAGCAGCCAGGGACAGGGTCAGCCCCAGCATTTT. The rearrangement uses TRBV6-5 and TRBJ1-5; 9 bases agree with TRBD1. This CDR3 region has 13 residues. V lost 6 bases, J lost 6 bases, and 3 bases stayed unmatched. CDR1 is MNHEY and CDR2 is SVGAGI in the germline V gene.

This clone was picked up a small number of times. CDR3 in amino acids: CSVASSGGDTQYF. CDR3 nucleotides: TGCAGCGTTGCGAGTTCGGGAGGAGATACGCAGTATTTT. The chain joins TRBV29-1 to TRBJ2-3; TRBD2 matches 7 bases. Germline assignment: CDR1 SQVTM and CDR2 ANQGSEA. The ends lost 4 bases at V and 5 bases at J; junction bases unmatched: 6. The CDR3 is made up of 13 amino acids.

This chain uses TRBV7-3 with TRBJ2-1; TRBD2 matches at 12 bases. The CDR3 is 16 residues long. Germline V gene sequence: CDR1 SGHTA, CDR2 FQGTGA. V was clipped by 5 bases and J by 9 bases; unmatched bases: 11. The CDR3 nucleotides read TGTGCCAGCAGCCCGACTCTGACGACTAGCGGGAGTGAGCAGTTCTTC. Protein sequence: CASSPTLTTSGSEQFF.

This clone was observed a single time. The J gene is TRBJ1-2, the V gene TRBV2, with 8 bases fitting TRBD1. The germline V gene has CDR1 SNHLY and CDR2 FYNNEI. This CDR3 has 15 amino acids. V dropped 6 bases and J dropped 2; count of bases not matched to a gene: 8. CDR3 region: CASRMGTGSNYGYTF. The DNA of the CDR3 is TGTGCCAGCAGAATGGGGACAGGATCAAACTATGGCTACACCTTC. The variable domain in full, with the rest retrieved from reference TRBV2 and TRBJ1-2, is EPEVTQTPSHQVTQMGQEVILRCVPISNHLYFYWYRQILGQKVEFLVSFYNNEISEKSEIFDDQFSVERPDGSNFTLKIRSTKLEDSAMYFCASRMGTGSNYGYTFGSGTRLTVV.

CDR3 nucleotides: TGTGCCTGGAGGGCAAGGGATGAGCAGTTCTTC. Encoded protein: CAWRARDEQFF. The rearrangement uses TRBV30 and TRBJ2-1, with no clear D. The CDR3 consists of 11 residues. Germline CDR1 and CDR2: GTSNPN and SVGIG (reference sequence). V was clipped by 3 bases and J by 8 bases, with 8 bases between them. The variable domain in full, completed from reference TRBV30 and TRBJ2-1, reads SQTIHQWPATLVQPVGSPLSLECTVEGTSNPNLYWYRQAAGRGLQLLFYSVGIGQISSEVPQNLSASRPQDRQFILSSKKLLLSDSGFYLCAWRARDEQFFGPGTRLTVL.

This clone appeared a few times. The chain joins TRBV5-1 to TRBJ1-1; D unclear. The germline V gene encodes CDR1 SGHRS and CDR2 YFSETQ. V dropped 0 bases and J dropped 4 bases, with 13 bases sitting between them. This CDR3 is 15 amino acids long. This CDR3 reads CASSLERAGTTEAFF. The DNA of the CDR3 is TGCGCCAGCAGCTTGGAGAGGGCGGGAACCACTGAAGCTTTCTTT.

The CDR3 sequence: CASSRGNEETQYF. The CDR3 DNA sequence: TGCGCCAGCAGCAGGGGGAACGAAGAGACCCAGTACTTC. The rearrangement joins TRBV5-1 to TRBJ2-5; tentatively, D is TRBD1 (6 bases). Germline lookup yields CDR1 SGHRS and CDR2 YFSETQ. The length of the CDR3 is 13 residues. V was pared by 4 bases and J by 3 bases, with 10 bases between. Using reference TRBV5-1 and TRBJ2-5 for the parts outside the CDR3, the full variable domain is KAGVTQTPRYLIKTRGQQVTLSCSPISGHRSVSWYQQTPGQGLQFLFEYFSETQRNKGNFPGRFSGRQFSNSRSEMNVSTLELGDSALYLCASSRGNEETQYFGPGTRLLVL.

This clone was seen a few times. The chain couples TRBV30 to TRBJ1-1; tentative D call: TRBD1 (5 bases). The V end was cut by 3 bases, the J end by 11 bases, with 13 bases between. The CDR3 is made up of 11 amino acids. The germline V gene encodes CDR1 GTSNPN and CDR2 SVGIG (reference sequence). CDR3 nucleotide sequence: TGTGCCTGGAGCCTAGGGGTTGGGGCTTTCTTT. Translation gives CAWSLGVGAFF.

The chain employs TRBV30 and TRBJ1-2, with D possibly being TRBD1 (5 bases). This CDR3 has 12 residues. V lost 3 bases, J lost 4 bases, and 9 bases lay in between. From germline, CDR1 is GTSNPN and CDR2 SVGIG (reference sequence). CDR3 sequence reads: CAWRMGGYGYTF. In DNA form, the CDR3 reads TGTGCCTGGAGGATGGGGGGCTATGGCTACACCTTC.

V gene TRBV7-9 combines with J gene TRBJ2-7, with 8 positions matching TRBD2. V lost 1 base to trimming and J lost 5 bases; unmatched junction nucleotides: 7. The CDR3 runs 15 residues. CDR1 SEHNR and CDR2 FQNEAQ come from the germline V gene (reference sequence). The CDR3 region has the DNA TGTGCCAGCAGCTTAGAAGCTAGCGGGCCCAACGAGCAGTACTTC. It specifies CASSLEASGPNEQYF. Full variable domain (outside the CDR3, taken from reference TRBV7-9 and TRBJ2-7): DTGVSQNPRHKITKRGQNVTFRCDPISEHNRLYWYRQTLGQGPEFLTYFQNEAQLEKSRLLSDRFSAERPKGSFSTLEIQRTEQGDSAMYLCASSLEASGPNEQYFGPGTRLTVT.

This clone appeared a single time. V is TRBV4-3 and J is TRBJ2-1; the D gene is possibly TRBD2 (6 bases). Germline CDR1 and CDR2: LGHNA and YSLEER. V dropped 0 bases and J dropped 2 bases, with 14 bases sitting between them. This CDR3 comprises 17 residues. The CDR3 loop reads CASSQDKGRRTYNEQFF. Here the CDR3 DNA reads TGCGCCAGCAGCCAAGATAAGGGGAGGCGCACCTACAATGAGCAGTTCTTC.

The chain joins TRBV5-1 to TRBJ1-1; no definite D call. The CDR3 totals 13 residues. Per germline, CDR1 SGHRS and CDR2 YFSETQ. Trimming shortened V by 2 bases and J by 7 bases, and 12 bases separated the two germline ends. The CDR3 is CASSLGSTGEAFF. The CDR3, as DNA: TGCGCCAGCAGCTTAGGGTCAACGGGTGAAGCTTTCTTT.

V gene TRBV2 combines with J gene TRBJ1-2; 7 bases match TRBD1. With V trimmed by 9 bases and J by 7 bases, 11 bases remained unmatched. The germline V gene has CDR1 SNHLY and CDR2 FYNNEI. The CDR3 spans 13 residues. The CDR3, as DNA: TGTGCCAGGGGCTACAGGGGCTCGGGTGGCTACACCTTC. It specifies CARGYRGSGGYTF. Full variable domain (missing parts from reference TRBV2 and TRBJ1-2): EPEVTQTPSHQVTQMGQEVILRCVPISNHLYFYWYRQILGQKVEFLVSFYNNEISEKSEIFDDQFSVERPDGSNFTLKIRSTKLEDSAMYFCARGYRGSGGYTFGSGTRLTVV.

V gene TRBV14 combines with J gene TRBJ2-7; 7 positions match TRBD1. The CDR3 is made up of 13 amino acids. The germline CDR1 and CDR2 sequences are SGHDN and FVKESK. J lost 2 bases, V lost 4 bases, and 2 bases had no gene match. The CDR3 nucleotides read TGTGCCAGCAGCCTCGACAGGGCCTACGAGCAGTACTTC. This sequence encodes CASSLDRAYEQYF.

The chain uses TRBV15 and TRBJ2-5; either TRBD1 or TRBD2 may supply D (5 bases each). This CDR3 is 14 amino acids long. V lost 5 bases to trimming and J lost 1 base, with 11 bases between them. Germline lookup yields CDR1 LNHNV and CDR2 YYDKDF (reference sequence). DNA for the CDR3: TGTGCCACCAGCGGTCGGGGCTTCCAAGAGACCCAGTACTTC. It translates to CATSGRGFQETQYF. The whole variable domain, remainder taken from reference TRBV15 and TRBJ2-5, is DAMVIQNPRYQVTQFGKPVTLSCSQTLNHNVMYWYQQKSSQAPKLLFHYYDKDFNNEADTPDNFQSRRPNTSFCFLDIRSPGLGDTAMYLCATSGRGFQETQYFGPGTRLLVL.